The 16 T cell receptor beta chains below were found in one sample sequenced in a study of control samples from healthy donors and cancer patients. The protocol was immunoSEQ multiplex PCR, while the TCRdb copy is restricted to in-frame clones and leaves out a portion. Counted here are about 170,000 clones, 91% occurring once; the ten biggest clones make up about 1.6%. The sequencing sample was made of blood. The source of these receptors is a woman in her thirties in good health.

Worth noting for this clone: Additional DNA sequences in this sample encode the identical CDR3. This chain's CDR3 is CASSPDRGQETQYF. Here the CDR3 DNA reads TGTGCCAGCTCACCCGACAGGGGGCAGGAGACCCAGTACTTC. The rearrangement links TRBV18 to TRBJ2-5; the match to TRBD1 covers 10 bases. This CDR3 is built from 14 residues. V lost 3 bases and J lost 5; bases outside the gene matches: 3. Germline values: CDR1 KGHSH, CDR2 LQKENI.

This chain joins TRBV6-5 and TRBJ1-3; D is unresolved. With 5 bases removed from V and 0 bases from J, the gap between germline ends came to 5 bases. This CDR3 is built from 13 residues. Per the germline V gene, CDR1 is MNHEY and CDR2 is SVGAGI. The DNA of the CDR3 is TGTGCCAGCAGTCGAGTCTCTGGAAACACCATATATTTT. Its protein product is CASSRVSGNTIYF.

This chain links TRBV28 with TRBJ2-7; TRBD2 is a possible D gene (5 bases). Between the trimmed V and J ends, which lost 2 bases and 1 base, there was a span of 9 bases. Germline loops: CDR1 MDHEN, CDR2 SYDVKM. The CDR3 loop spans 14 amino acids. CDR3 protein: CASSLREGSYEQYF. In nucleotides, the CDR3 is TGTGCCAGCAGTTTACGGGAAGGTTCCTACGAGCAGTACTTC.

To note about this clone: Other DNA sequences in the same sample also yield this CDR3. V and J are TRBV18 and TRBJ1-1; D may be TRBD1 (6 bases). The germline V gene has CDR1 KGHSH and CDR2 LQKENI. The CDR3 consists of 13 residues. V was cut by 5 bases and J by 1 base, with 8 bases left in between. The DNA of the CDR3 is TGTGCCAGCTCAGAGGGACAGAACACTGAAGCTTTCTTT. Translating it yields CASSEGQNTEAFF.

This chain uses TRBV12-3 or TRBV12-4 with TRBJ1-5; 7 bases are shared with TRBD1. The CDR3 loop spans 13 amino acids. The V and J ends lost 6 bases and 7 bases, in that order; junction bases with no gene match: 6. This chain's CDR3 is CASRDRAAQPQHF. CDR3 coding DNA: TGTGCCAGCAGAGACAGGGCGGCACAGCCCCAGCATTTT.

In nucleotides, the CDR3 is TGCGCCAGCAGCCAGGGGATGAACACTGAAGCTTTCTTT. Amino acid sequence: CASSQGMNTEAFF. The chain uses TRBV10-2 and TRBJ1-1; D possibly corresponds to TRBD1 (6 bases). Between the trimmed V and J ends, which lost 6 bases and 0 bases, there was a span of 8 bases. There are 13 residues in the CDR3. From germline, CDR1 is WSHSY and CDR2 SAAADI.

This clone was found once. This chain links TRBV28 with TRBJ2-7, with a tentative D call TRBD2 (6 bases). Germline values: CDR1 MDHEN, CDR2 SYDVKM. This CDR3 has 13 amino acids. Trimming removed 7 bases at V and 3 bases at J, with 13 bases between. CDR3 region: CASTQGRIYEQYF. The DNA of the CDR3 is TGTGCCAGCACTCAAGGGAGGATCTACGAGCAGTACTTC.

The CDR3 region is CASSLNGQGIGANVLTF. The CDR3 bases are TGTGCCAGCAGCTTAAATGGGCAGGGGATAGGGGCCAACGTCCTGACTTTC. The rearrangement joins TRBV7-3 to TRBJ2-6; perhaps TRBD1 as D (6 bases). In germline, CDR1 is SGHTA, CDR2 FQGTGA. V was clipped by 1 base and J by 4 bases, with 14 bases between them. This CDR3 spans 17 amino acids.

About this clone: One junction end does not reproduce the germline sequence, and a read error may be involved. This chain uses TRBV5-5 with TRBJ1-1; D unresolved. This CDR3 contains 12 residues. The germline CDR1 and CDR2 sequences are SGHKS and YYEKEE (reference sequence). CDR3 amino acids: CAGSPGNTEAFF. The CDR3 DNA reads TGTGCCGGCAGCCCAGGGAACACTGAAGCTTTCTTT.

The chain carries TRBV5-1 and TRBJ2-3, with D perhaps TRBD1 (6 bases). The CDR3 has 16 amino acids. V lost 0 bases to trimming and J lost 2 bases, with 13 bases between them. Germline V gene sequence: CDR1 SGHRS, CDR2 YFSETQ. CDR3 sequence (DNA): TGCGCCAGCAGCTTGGTTGCAGGGGCCGCCACAGATACGCAGTATTTT. This encodes CASSLVAGAATDTQYF. The whole variable domain, filled in from reference TRBV5-1 and TRBJ2-3, reads KAGVTQTPRYLIKTRGQQVTLSCSPISGHRSVSWYQQTPGQGLQFLFEYFSETQRNKGNFPGRFSGRQFSNSRSEMNVSTLELGDSALYLCASSLVAGAATDTQYFGPGTRLTVL.

V is TRBV11-2 and J is TRBJ2-1, with TRBD2 matching 9 bases. There are 19 residues in the CDR3. V gave up 0 bases and J gave up 0 bases; unmatched junction bases: 9. CDR1 is SGHAT, CDR2 FQNNGV, per germline. The CDR3 reads CASSLDGLREGPSYNEQFF. The CDR3 DNA is TGTGCCAGCAGCTTAGATGGTTTGCGGGAGGGCCCCTCCTACAATGAGCAGTTCTTC.

This clone came up once. The chain is built from TRBV6-5 and TRBJ1-4; no firm D call. Looked up from germline, CDR1 is MNHEY and CDR2 is SVGAGI. Trimming took 6 bases from V and 4 from J, leaving 9 bases between them. This CDR3 is built from 13 residues. The CDR3 loop reads CASRREGNEKLFF. Here the CDR3 DNA reads TGTGCCAGCAGGAGGGAGGGTAATGAAAAACTGTTTTTT.

The rearrangement joins TRBV5-1 to TRBJ2-1, with 8 bases aligning to TRBD2. Germline lookup yields CDR1 SGHRS and CDR2 YFSETQ. CDR3 length equals 15 residues. V shed 0 bases and J 4 bases; nucleotides not matched to a gene: 3. The DNA of the CDR3 is TGCGCCAGCAGCTTGGGTAGCGGGGTTTACAATGAGCAGTTCTTC. This sequence encodes CASSLGSGVYNEQFF.

V and J are TRBV5-1 and TRBJ1-4; 7 bases fit TRBD1. Trimming removed 1 base from V and 8 bases from J; junction bases left unmatched: 2. The length of the CDR3 is 13 residues. Germline V gene sequence: CDR1 SGHRS, CDR2 YFSETQ. This CDR3 reads CASSLTGDEKLFF. CDR3 bases: TGCGCCAGCAGCTTGACAGGGGACGAAAAACTGTTTTTT.

This clone was observed a single time. The chain joins TRBV6-1 to TRBJ1-1, with 8 bases identical to TRBD1. Losses at the gene ends were 1 base for V and 5 bases for J; bases not matched to a gene: 9. The CDR3 sequence is 16 residues long. From germline, CDR1 is MNHNS and CDR2 SASEGT. The CDR3 protein is CASSEVYRQGRTEAFF. Here the CDR3 DNA reads TGTGCCAGCAGTGAAGTTTATCGACAGGGGAGAACTGAAGCTTTCTTT.

CDR3: CASSWDRKSYNEQFF. As DNA, the CDR3 is TGTGCCAGCAGTTGGGACAGGAAATCCTACAATGAGCAGTTCTTC. The chain is built from TRBV6-6 and TRBJ2-1; 8 bases are a match to TRBD1. J lost 1 base, V lost 4 bases, and 3 bases had no gene match. Germline V lookup: CDR1 MNHNY, CDR2 SVGAGI (reference sequence). The length of the CDR3 is 15 residues.